Listed below are T cell receptor beta chains from one sample, sequenced in a study of radiotherapy plus CTLA-4 blockade in lung cancer. Produced via immunoSEQ multiplex PCR; TCRdb's table is partial and in-frame only. The data hold approximately 99,000 clones, with around 88% observed a single time. The sequences come from peripheral blood, collected from a patient treated with radiotherapy plus ipilimumab. The receptor set was obtained from a human donor with non-small cell lung cancer that progressed on radiotherapy plus ipilimumab. CDR3s include the opening cysteine and the closing phenylalanine or tryptophan.

TRBJ2-7,TRBV11-3,CASSRGAIGEQYF
TRBJ2-7,TRBV18,CASSSTGAGEQYF
TRBJ1-1,TRBV27,CASTGQGNTEAFF
TRBJ2-5,TRBV9,CASSVGGQETQYF
TRBJ2-5,TRBV2,CASRSRGAGETQYF
TRBJ2-1,TRBV7-9,CASSFRQATNEQFF
TRBJ2-1,TRBV18,CASSPLQYNEQFF
TRBJ1-2,TRBV5-4,CASSLGGTYGYTF
TRBJ2-5,TRBV30,CAWSRKGRETQYF
TRBJ2-7,TRBV27,CASQGGGGYEQYF
TRBJ2-3,TRBV18,CASSPLSADTQYF
TRBJ2-1,TRBV18,CASSPKTPAGGNYNEQFF
TRBJ2-2,TRBV6-6,CASSNTGELFF
TRBJ1-1,TRBV10-3,CAISESLGQRMNTEAFF
TRBJ2-7,TRBV7-8,CASSRGGGSAYEQYF
TRBJ2-5,TRBV6-1,CASSETGRVETQYF
TRBJ2-1,TRBV5-1,CASSLGTVTPYNEQFF
TRBJ1-1,TRBV6-4,CASSEILDRAYMNTEAFF
TRBJ2-3,TRBV5-1,CASSYSSGSTDTQYF
TRBJ2-3,TRBV15,CATSRDPDTQYF